The rows below give T cell receptor beta chains drawn from one sample of a study of CD8+ T cells in alopecia areata. Sequencing was performed with immunoSEQ multiplex PCR; in TCRdb, only in-frame clones are kept and a portion is missing. The sample has 75,000 to 80,000 clones; approximately 66% are singletons. The sample here was CD8+ T cells sorted from blood, taken at week 24, from a patient treated with tofacitinib. The source of these receptors is a human donor with alopecia areata. Each CDR3 is given with its conserved first and last residue. The D gene is left open where the match is weak. Only part of the rows carry a size: once, few, many, or a class if the clone is expanded.

v_gene	j_gene	abundance	d_gene	CDR3nt	CDR3aa
TRBV5-6	TRBJ2-1	-	-	TGTGCCAGCAGCCAGGACACGAGCTCCTACAATGAGCAGTTCTTC	CASSQDTSSYNEQFF
TRBV29-1	TRBJ2-7	-	-	TGCAGCGTTGAAAGGCGAGGGGAAACTAACGAGCAGTACTTC	CSVERRGETNEQYF
TRBV29-1	TRBJ1-1	-	-	TGCAGCGTTGAACCGGGGGGCGTGACTGAAGCTTTCTTT	CSVEPGGVTEAFF
TRBV2	TRBJ2-7	-	-	TGTGCCAGCTCTGATGTCAGGACCTACGAGCAGTACTTC	CASSDVRTYEQYF
TRBV27	TRBJ2-5	-	-	TGTGCCAGCAGTCCAGGCCAAGTAGGGACCCAGTACTTC	CASSPGQVGTQYF
TRBV4-1	TRBJ1-1	-	-	TGCGCCAGCAGCCAACAACCGGAGGGACATCAAGCTTTCTTT	CASSQQPEGHQAFF
TRBV19	TRBJ1-5	-	-	TGTGCCAGTAGTATGGCCGCGAACAATCAGCCCCAGCATTTT	CASSMAANNQPQHF
TRBV14	TRBJ2-2	few	-	TGTGCCAGCAGCGTAGACAGCACCGGGGAGCTGTTTTTT	CASSVDSTGELFF
TRBV5-6	TRBJ1-1	-	-	TGTGCCTCACGCGGGGTGAACACTGAAGCTTTCTTT	CASRGVNTEAFF
TRBV4-3	TRBJ2-3	few	-	TGCGCCAGCAGCCAAGGGGTTTGGTCGGATACGCAGTATTTT	CASSQGVWSDTQYF
TRBV10-3	TRBJ2-5	few	TRBD1	TGTGCCATCAGGGACAGGGGGCGGGAGACCCAGTACTTC	CAIRDRGRETQYF
TRBV5-1	TRBJ2-6	few	TRBD2	TGCGCCAGCAGCTTGCGGACTAGCGGGGCCAGCCCTTCTGGGGCCAACGTCCTGACTTTC	CASSLRTSGASPSGANVLTF
TRBV27	TRBJ2-1	-	TRBD1	TGTGCCAGCAGTTTATCGAGGGACAGGGGGCCAGGGGAGCAGTTCTTC	CASSLSRDRGPGEQFF
TRBV29-1	TRBJ1-2	few	-	TGCAGCGTTGAAGATCTCTCCGTGGGAAGGGTGGGCTATGGCTACACCTTC	CSVEDLSVGRVGYGYTF
TRBV7-9	TRBJ1-4	-	-	TGTGCCAGCAGCTTATCGCGACTCGCAACTAATGAAAAACTGTTTTTT	CASSLSRLATNEKLFF
TRBV27	TRBJ1-1	-	-	TGTGCCAGCAGTCCGACTGGGAACACTGAAGCTTTCTTT	CASSPTGNTEAFF
TRBV29-1	TRBJ2-5	few	-	TGCAGCGTTGAAGGGGGCGCCCAAGAGACCCAGTACTTC	CSVEGGAQETQYF
TRBV7-2	TRBJ2-7	-	-	TGTGCCAGCATCGCTAGACTGACTCTCGGGGAGCAGAAGTACTTC	CASIARLTLGEQKYF
TRBV4-1	TRBJ2-1	-	-	TGCGCCAGCAGCCCCCTAGGGGAGTCCGGCTCCTACAATGAGCAGTTCTTC	CASSPLGESGSYNEQFF
TRBV11-2	TRBJ2-3	-	TRBD2	TGTGCCAGCAGCCCCGGACGTACTAGCGGTCCCACAGATACGCAGTATTTT	CASSPGRTSGPTDTQYF
TRBV4-2	TRBJ2-7	-	-	TGTGCCAGCAGCCATGAGATGAGCTACGAGCAGTACTTC	CASSHEMSYEQYF
TRBV15	TRBJ2-7	few	TRBD1	TGTGCCACCAGTTACGGACAGGGAGGGCAGTACTTC	CATSYGQGGQYF
TRBV13	TRBJ2-1	few	TRBD1	TGTGCCAGCAGCGATGACAGGGGATACCAGTTCTTC	CASSDDRGYQFF
TRBV4-3	TRBJ2-7	-	TRBD2	TGCGCCAGCAGCCAAGATGGGTCTAGCGGCCTCTACGAGCAGTACTTC	CASSQDGSSGLYEQYF
TRBV9	TRBJ2-5	once	-	TGTGCCAGCAGCGTAGACCCAGGGTGGAGCCAAGAGACCCAGTACTTC	CASSVDPGWSQETQYF
TRBV5-1	TRBJ2-1	few	-	TGCGCCAGCAGCTTGGACCGCGCGTACTCCTACAATGAGCAGTTCTTC	CASSLDRAYSYNEQFF
TRBV14	TRBJ1-2	-	TRBD1	TGTGCCAGCAGCCAGGGACAGGGGAACTATGGCTACACCTTC	CASSQGQGNYGYTF